One sample yielded the 14 T cell receptor beta chains listed below, sequenced in a study of metastatic and nonmetastatic thyroid tumors. All patients were untreated before thyroid surgery. Using MiXCR, TCRdb re-called clones from the PCR reads. The sample yields tens of thousands of clones, roughly 13% seen once. Sequenced sample: blood. These TCRs come from a female donor with papillary thyroid cancer or a benign thyroid nodule (not recorded which). Some clones in this sample may be carry-over from other donors' samples.

The CDR3 sequence is CAWSVQGTATNEKLFF. CDR3 nucleotide sequence: TGTGCCTGGAGTGTACAGGGAACTGCAACTAATGAAAAACTGTTTTTT. This chain connects TRBV30 to TRBJ1-4; tentative D call: TRBD1 (6 bases). Germline-derived CDR1 and CDR2 are GTSNPN and SVGIG (reference sequence). The CDR3 has 16 amino acids. The ends were cut back, 0 bases at V and 0 bases at J, with 11 bases in the middle.

The CDR3 nucleotides are TGTGCCAGCAGCCACGGTACTAGCGGGAGTCTTGAGCAGTTCTTC. Its protein is CASSHGTSGSLEQFF. This chain links TRBV2 with TRBJ2-1, with TRBD2 matching 11 bases. V lost 6 bases and J lost 9; bases outside the gene matches: 10. The CDR3 spans 15 residues. The germline V gene encodes CDR1 SNHLY and CDR2 FYNNEI.

Ten or more counts support this clone. The chain employs TRBV11-1 and TRBJ2-7, with 12 bases lining up with TRBD1. V lost 0 bases, J lost 3 bases, and 3 bases stayed unmatched. Germline V gives CDR1 SGHAT, CDR2 FQDESV (reference sequence). This CDR3 is built from 16 residues. The CDR3 region has the DNA TGTGCCAGCAGCTTAGCGGGGACAGGGGGCAGCTACGAGCAGTACTTC. This gives the protein CASSLAGTGGSYEQYF.

The chain recombines TRBV6-2 or TRBV6-3 with TRBJ2-3; weak D call: TRBD1 (6 bases). V gave up 6 bases and J gave up 4 bases, with 11 bases separating them. The CDR3 has 13 residues. Germline values: CDR1 MNHEY, CDR2 SVGEGT. CDR3 sequence (DNA): TGTGCCAGCAGAAAGGACAGCGCAGATACGCAGTATTTT. Translating gives CASRKDSADTQYF.

This clone was seen ten or more times. This chain connects TRBV20-1 to TRBJ1-6, with D tentatively TRBD1 (5 bases). Trimming stripped 3 bases from V and 10 bases from J, with 13 bases between. The germline V gene has CDR1 DFQATT and CDR2 SNEGSKA (reference sequence). CDR3 length: 13 residues. The CDR3 loop reads CSASTGVGSPLHF. The CDR3 DNA follows: TGCAGTGCTAGTACGGGGGTTGGGTCACCCCTCCACTTT.

This clone was found many times. The chain carries TRBV6-1 and TRBJ1-2; TRBD1 is a possible D gene (6 bases). V was cut by 6 bases and J by 4 bases, with 12 bases left in between. The CDR3 covers 13 residues. Germline CDR1 is MNHNS and CDR2 is SASEGT. CDR3 sequence reads: CASSQQGGYGYTF. The CDR3 coding sequence is TGTGCCAGCAGCCAACAGGGCGGCTATGGCTACACCTTC.

This clone was observed many times. The chain recombines TRBV6-5 with TRBJ2-7; either TRBD1 or TRBD2 may supply D (7 bases each). V shed 0 bases and J shed 3 bases, with 12 bases lying between them. CDR3 length: 15 amino acids. Germline V CDR1 and CDR2: MNHEY, SVGAGI. CDR3 loop: CASSYSTGEGYEQYF. The DNA for the CDR3 is TGTGCCAGCAGTTACTCAACAGGGGAGGGCTACGAGCAGTACTTC.

This clone has a count of ten or more. The chain couples TRBV28 to TRBJ1-5; the match to TRBD1 covers 8 bases. The CDR3 is made up of 14 amino acids. Trimming at V came to 3 bases and at J to 5 bases, leaving 3 bases not matched to a gene. In germline, CDR1 is MDHEN, CDR2 SYDVKM. The CDR3 reads CASSFQGAYQPQHF. The CDR3 DNA reads as TGTGCCAGCAGTTTCCAGGGGGCTTATCAGCCCCAGCATTTT.

This clone was counted ten times or more. The same CDR3 can be traced to other DNA sequences in this sample. The chain couples TRBV11-2 to TRBJ2-5; D possibly matches TRBD1 or TRBD2 (5 bases each). V was pared by 5 bases and J by 5 bases, with 18 bases between. This CDR3 region has 15 residues. CDR1 is SGHAT, CDR2 FQNNGV, per germline. This CDR3 is CASSATTGGRETQYF. In DNA, the CDR3 is TGTGCCAGCAGCGCAACAACAGGAGGTAGGGAGACCCAGTACTTC. Drawing the rest from reference TRBV11-2 and TRBJ2-5, the complete variable domain is EAGVAQSPRYKIIEKRQSVAFWCNPISGHATLYWYQQILGQGPKLLIQFQNNGVVDDSQLPKDRFSAERLKGVDSTLKIQPAKLEDSAVYLCASSATTGGRETQYFGPGTRLLVL.

As concerns this clone: At one end the junction does not follow the germline gene, possibly because of a read error. The chain has TRBV6-2 or TRBV6-3 and TRBJ2-3; TRBD2 agrees at 7 bases. Germline CDR1 MNHEY, CDR2 SVGEGT. The CDR3 is 17 residues long. The CDR3 DNA reads as TGTTCCAGCAGTTACAGCAACCTGGCGGGAGTGACAGATACGCAGTATTTT. It translates to CSSSYSNLAGVTDTQYF.

This clone was observed at least ten times. This chain links TRBV7-2 with TRBJ2-4, with 11 bases fitting TRBD2. V shed 5 bases and J 7 bases; nucleotides not matched to a gene: 4. This CDR3 is built from 14 residues. Per the germline V gene, CDR1 is SGHTA and CDR2 is FQGNSA. CDR3 sequence (DNA): TGTGCCAGCAGCCCCTGGACTAGCGGGAACATTCAGTACTTC. The encoded protein is CASSPWTSGNIQYF.

This clone was recorded many times. J is TRBJ2-7 and V is TRBV4-1; D is perhaps TRBD2 (5 bases). Germline V CDR1 and CDR2: MGHRA, YSYEKL. The CDR3 has 15 residues. V was cut by 4 bases and J by 3 bases, with 16 bases left in between. Here the CDR3 DNA reads TGCGCCAGCAGCCCTGCGGCGCTAGCTAGCTACGAGCAGTACTTC. Its protein is CASSPAALASYEQYF.

There are many counts of this clone. The rearrangement links TRBV20-1 to TRBJ1-1; 12 nucleotides match TRBD1. The germline V gene encodes CDR1 DFQATT and CDR2 SNEGSKA (reference sequence). J gave up 5 bases and V 5 bases, and 6 bases lay outside the gene matches. The CDR3 length is 14 residues. CDR3 residues: CSAGDRGRWTEAFF. The CDR3 DNA sequence: TGCAGTGCTGGGGACAGGGGGCGGTGGACTGAAGCTTTCTTT.

This clone was seen at least ten times. Sequence at one end of the junction differs from germline and may be a read error. The same CDR3 is also encoded by other DNA sequences in this sample. The CDR3 DNA sequence: TGTGCCAGCAGCAACAGGGACACCGGGGAGCCGTTTTTT. Translated: CASSNRDTGEPFF. The chain combines TRBV11-3 with TRBJ2-2; D is possibly TRBD1 (6 bases). Looked up from germline, CDR1 is SGHNT and CDR2 is YENEEA. The CDR3 is 13 residues long.